This T cell receptor beta chain derives from a study of CD8+ T cells in alopecia areata. Study-level background: Those treated were given oral tofacitinib at 5 to 10 mg twice daily. Study-level results: Shared TCR sequences were less clear between patients than in mice, possibly partly from HLA diversity. Across lesional scalp, and particularly alopecia totalis/universalis, clonality surpassed that of normal scalp.

RNA was extracted and reverse transcribed into cDNA as the sequencing template. Sequencing was performed with immunoSEQ multiplex PCR; in TCRdb, only in-frame clones are kept and a portion is missing. This repertoire shows 150,000 or so clones, around 86% found once; its top ten account for approximately 16%. For this clone: Its antigen remains unknown.

The length of the CDR3 is 14 residues. V shed 4 bases and J shed 7 bases, with 12 bases lying between them. The germline V gene encodes CDR1 SGHNT and CDR2 YYREEE (reference sequence). CD4+ and CD8+ T cells were sorted from PBMCs stained for CD3, CD4 and CD8. Sequencing used CD8+ T cells sorted from blood, obtained at week 0. The rearrangement uses TRBV5-4 and TRBJ1-6; possible D gene TRBD1, 5 bases. The TCR sequence derives from a human donor with alopecia areata. The CDR3 nucleotides read TGTGCCAGCAGCACCGGACAAGCAAATTCACCCCTCCACTTT. Its translation is CASSTGQANSPLHF.